Presented here are 28 T cell receptor beta chains from one specimen sequenced in a study of blood T cell repertoires in COVID-19. Data came from immunoSEQ multiplex PCR; TCRdb stores just in-frame clones and leaves some out. Among some 200,000 clones, over 75% were seen once, and the ten largest hold roughly 0.82%. Sequencing used PBMCs or T cells enriched from blood (not recorded which). The receptors were sampled from a woman between 18 and 30 years old who had recovered from COVID-19.

The chain has TRBV25-1 and TRBJ2-3; the match to TRBD2 covers 8 bases. The CDR3 loop spans 16 amino acids. J lost 0 bases, V lost 3 bases, and 5 bases had no gene match. Germline V CDR1 and CDR2: MGHDK, SYGVNS. The DNA of the CDR3 is TGTGCCAGCAGTGATGTAGCGGGAACTAGCACAGATACGCAGTATTTT. As protein: CASSDVAGTSTDTQYF.

The chain combines TRBV2 with TRBJ2-7; D remains ambiguous. V was pared by 9 bases and J by 4 bases, with 10 bases between. The CDR3 is 11 amino acids. Per germline, CDR1 SNHLY and CDR2 FYNNEI. This chain's CDR3 is CASSLLYEQYF. CDR3 nucleotide sequence: TGTGCCAGTTCCTTACTGTACGAGCAGTACTTC.

The V call is TRBV29-1, the J call TRBJ2-1; 10 bases match TRBD2. V gave up 2 bases and J gave up 8 bases; unmatched junction bases: 12. Germline V lookup: CDR1 SQVTM, CDR2 ANQGSEA. The CDR3 loop spans 16 amino acids. The CDR3 protein is CSVESVSSGSLDEQFF. Written as DNA, the CDR3 is TGCAGCGTTGAATCGGTTTCTAGCGGGAGTCTCGATGAGCAGTTCTTC.

The chain links TRBV11-2 to TRBJ2-7, with 9 bases fitting TRBD1. V lost 5 bases and J lost 7; bases outside the gene matches: 12. The germline V gene encodes CDR1 SGHAT and CDR2 FQNNGV. This CDR3 region has 15 residues. The CDR3 loop is CASSPVGTGTREQYF. The CDR3 DNA follows: TGTGCCAGCAGCCCCGTGGGGACAGGGACTCGGGAGCAGTACTTC.

The genes are TRBV9 and TRBJ2-3, with D perhaps TRBD2 (5 bases). This CDR3 is 17 amino acids long. Germline lookup yields CDR1 SGDLS and CDR2 YYNGEE. V dropped 1 base and J dropped 0 bases, with 15 bases sitting between them. The CDR3 nucleotides read TGTGCCAGCAGCGTATCACCGTACGGCGGGAGCACAGATACGCAGTATTTT. This gives the protein CASSVSPYGGSTDTQYF.

The chain has TRBV2 and TRBJ1-6; D is undetermined. The CDR3 loop spans 15 amino acids. V gave up 5 bases and J gave up 10 bases, with 18 bases separating them. Germline CDR1 is SNHLY and CDR2 is FYNNEI. The CDR3 protein is CASSSTLAGKSPLHF. CDR3 DNA sequence: TGTGCCAGCAGTTCGACCCTGGCCGGGAAGTCACCCCTCCACTTT. Supplemented by reference TRBV2 and TRBJ1-6, the full variable domain reads EPEVTQTPSHQVTQMGQEVILRCVPISNHLYFYWYRQILGQKVEFLVSFYNNEISEKSEIFDDQFSVERPDGSNFTLKIRSTKLEDSAMYFCASSSTLAGKSPLHFGNGTRLTVT.

The V and J genes are TRBV10-3 and TRBJ2-1; D unclear. Germline lookup yields CDR1 ENHRY and CDR2 SYGVKD. The CDR3 has 14 amino acids. V was pared by 7 bases and J by 3 bases, with 13 bases between. CDR3: CAIKYSEVYNEQFF. DNA for the CDR3: TGTGCCATCAAGTACTCAGAGGTCTACAATGAGCAGTTCTTC.

J is TRBJ2-7 and V is TRBV28, with 9 bases aligning to TRBD1. Looked up from germline, CDR1 is MDHEN and CDR2 is SYDVKM. V was clipped by 5 bases and J by 0 bases; unmatched bases: 11. The CDR3 spans 17 residues. CDR3 in amino acids: CASSEPPTGGNSYEQYF. Here the CDR3 DNA reads TGTGCCAGCAGTGAACCACCTACAGGGGGCAACTCCTACGAGCAGTACTTC.

This clone has a single count. The rearrangement uses TRBV5-6 and TRBJ1-5; 7 bases map to TRBD1. In germline, CDR1 is SGHDT, CDR2 YYEEEE. The length of the CDR3 is 15 residues. Germline trimming cut 0 bases from V and 4 bases from J; bases unmatched to any gene: 4. The CDR3 region is CASSLGWGQNQPQHF. CDR3 bases: TGTGCCAGCAGCTTGGGATGGGGACAGAATCAGCCCCAGCATTTT.

The chain combines TRBV6-1 with TRBJ2-7, with 14 bases fitting TRBD2. V lost 3 bases, J lost 2 bases, and 0 bases stayed unmatched. The CDR3 spans 15 residues. Germline V gene lookup returns CDR1 MNHNS and CDR2 SASEGT. The CDR3 DNA reads as TGTGCCAGCAGTGAGGGACTAGCGGGGGCCTACGAGCAGTACTTC. As protein: CASSEGLAGAYEQYF.

The gene calls are TRBV5-1 and TRBJ2-3, with D perhaps matching TRBD1 (6 bases). The CDR3 is 16 amino acids. The germline gives CDR1 SGHRS, CDR2 YFSETQ. V lost 0 bases and J 4 bases, leaving 15 bases between the germline ends. CDR3 DNA sequence: TGCGCCAGCAGCTTGGAAGGTGTGACAGGTGCAGATACGCAGTATTTT. Its protein is CASSLEGVTGADTQYF.

The chain uses TRBV7-6 and TRBJ1-5, with TRBD1 matching 8 bases. This CDR3 has 17 amino acids. Germline CDR1 and CDR2: SGHVS and FNYEAQ. J lost 7 bases, V lost 3 bases, and 14 bases had no gene match. The CDR3 reads CASSFQNVQGARQPQHF. For the CDR3, the DNA is TGTGCCAGCAGCTTCCAGAACGTTCAGGGGGCGAGGCAGCCCCAGCATTTT.

This clone appeared a few times. The V and J genes are TRBV27 and TRBJ1-2; perhaps TRBD1 as D (5 bases). The CDR3 totals 13 residues. V gave up 4 bases and J gave up 7 bases, with 13 bases separating them. Germline V lookup: CDR1 MNHEY, CDR2 SMNVEV (reference sequence). CDR3: CASSSQGLGGYTF. As DNA, the CDR3 is TGTGCCAGCAGTTCGCAGGGCCTGGGTGGCTACACCTTC.

The gene calls are TRBV30 and TRBJ2-2; 8 bases line up with TRBD1. Germline V gene sequence: CDR1 GTSNPN, CDR2 SVGIG (reference sequence). V trimming: 3 bases; J trimming: 6 bases; junction bases outside the gene matches: 3. CDR3 length: 13 residues. CDR3 coding DNA: TGTGCCTGGAGGTTGACAGGGGCCGGGGAGCTGTTTTTT. Its protein product is CAWRLTGAGELFF.

The V gene is TRBV9, the J gene TRBJ2-1; TRBD2 matches at 9 bases. This CDR3 contains 15 residues. Unmatched junction bases numbered 5, after V lost 0 bases and J lost 7 bases. Germline CDR1 reads SGDLS; CDR2 reads YYNGEE. The CDR3 coding sequence is TGTGCCAGCAGCGTAGGGGCTAGCGGGATTAATGAGCAGTTCTTC. It translates to CASSVGASGINEQFF.

The rearrangement uses TRBV7-8 and TRBJ2-3, with TRBD2 identical over 7 bases. CDR1 is SGHVS, CDR2 FQNEAQ, per germline. The CDR3 runs to 14 residues. After removal of 5 bases from V and 5 bases from J, the junction contained 7 bases not matched to a gene. CDR3 sequence reads: CASSRQRDGDTQYF. The CDR3 DNA sequence: TGTGCCAGCAGCCGACAGCGGGATGGAGATACGCAGTATTTT.

V usage is TRBV7-8 and J usage is TRBJ2-6; D is perhaps TRBD1 (6 bases). The CDR3 sequence is 14 residues long. Per germline, CDR1 SGHVS and CDR2 FQNEAQ. Between the trimmed V and J ends, which lost 8 bases and 4 bases, there was a span of 12 bases. The CDR3 here is CASDRLPGANVLTF. CDR3 coding DNA: TGTGCCAGCGACAGGTTGCCGGGGGCCAACGTCCTGACTTTC.

This clone has just one count. The chain links TRBV5-8 to TRBJ2-3; D may be TRBD1 (5 bases). V was trimmed by 0 bases and J by 2 bases, leaving 10 bases between them. This CDR3 contains 15 residues. CDR1 SGHTS and CDR2 YDEGEE come from the germline V gene. CDR3 nucleotides: TGTGCCAGCAGCTTGGGACAGACTTTCACAGATACGCAGTATTTT. Protein: CASSLGQTFTDTQYF.

Ten or more counts support this clone. The V gene is TRBV3-1 (or the pseudogene TRBV3-2), the J gene TRBJ2-1; D gene ambiguous. Trimming left V 4 bases short and J 3 bases short, with 16 bases between. The CDR3 extends over 16 amino acids. CDR1 and CDR2 (germline): LGHDT, YNNKEL (reference sequence). The CDR3 DNA is TGTGCCAGCAGCCCGTTCACAGATTCCGGCTACAATGAGCAGTTCTTC. Residues: CASSPFTDSGYNEQFF.

The genes are TRBV6-5 and TRBJ1-1; 8 bases are a match to TRBD1. J was trimmed by 0 bases and V by 6 bases; bases with no gene match: 6. CDR3 length: 15 amino acids. Germline CDR1 and CDR2: MNHEY and SVGAGI. CDR3 loop: CASRPRRGLNTEAFF. DNA of the CDR3: TGTGCCAGCAGGCCACGCAGGGGGCTGAACACTGAAGCTTTCTTT.

The chain employs TRBV29-1 and TRBJ2-7, with a weak D call TRBD2 (5 bases). The V end was cut by 4 bases, the J end by 5 bases, with 15 bases between. The CDR3 contains 13 residues. Germline lookup yields CDR1 SQVTM and CDR2 ANQGSEA. DNA of the CDR3: TGCAGCGTTGTTTCCGGGATTTGGGACGAGCAGTACTTC. Amino acid sequence: CSVVSGIWDEQYF.

V and J are TRBV30 and TRBJ1-2; D is undetermined. The V and J ends lost 5 bases and 1 base respectively, with 8 bases between them. Germline V lookup: CDR1 GTSNPN, CDR2 SVGIG (reference sequence). This CDR3 has 12 residues. The CDR3 protein is CAWASGNYGYTF. CDR3 in DNA: TGTGCCTGGGCTTCGGGTAACTATGGCTACACCTTC.

Only a few counts were recorded for this clone. The rearrangement uses TRBV27 and TRBJ2-7; 9 nucleotides match TRBD1. This CDR3 has 12 residues. V gave up 5 bases and J gave up 6 bases; unmatched junction bases: 2. Looked up from germline, CDR1 is MNHEY and CDR2 is SMNVEV (reference sequence). For the CDR3, the DNA is TGTGCCAGCAGTGTGACAGGGGGCGAGCAGTACTTC. This encodes CASSVTGGEQYF.

The chain recombines TRBV6-5 with TRBJ2-3; D call uncertain. The CDR3 length is 13 residues. CDR1 MNHEY and CDR2 SVGAGI come from the germline V gene. Trimming stripped 3 bases from V and 6 bases from J, with 10 bases between. In DNA, the CDR3 is TGTGCCAGCAGTTATAGGAGAGCGGATACGCAGTATTTT. Protein product: CASSYRRADTQYF.

The chain employs TRBV19 and TRBJ2-7; possibly TRBD1 for D (5 bases). The V end was cut by 4 bases, the J end by 0 bases, with 16 bases between. Looked up from germline, CDR1 is LNHDA and CDR2 is SQIVND (reference sequence). This CDR3 has 16 amino acids. The CDR3 DNA reads as TGTGCCAGTAGTACACTTGGGGCAATGAGCTCCTACGAGCAGTACTTC. Its protein is CASSTLGAMSSYEQYF.

This chain uses TRBV5-6 with TRBJ2-1, with D perhaps TRBD1 (5 bases). Trimming removed 0 bases from V and 9 bases from J, with 13 bases in between. The germline CDR1 and CDR2 sequences are SGHDT and YYEEEE. The CDR3 has 14 residues. In DNA form, the CDR3 reads TGTGCCAGCAGCTTGGTGTCACAGGTCACTGAGCAGTTCTTC. Its protein product is CASSLVSQVTEQFF. Variable domain in full (rest from reference TRBV5-6 and TRBJ2-1): DAGVTQSPTHLIKTRGQQVTLRCSPKSGHDTVSWYQQALGQGPQFIFQYYEEEERQRGNFPDRFSGHQFPNYSSELNVNALLLGDSALYLCASSLVSQVTEQFFGPGTRLTVL.

This chain joins TRBV28 and TRBJ2-3; D call uncertain. V lost 7 bases, J lost 2 bases, and 10 bases lay in between. This CDR3 spans 13 amino acids. Germline V lookup: CDR1 MDHEN, CDR2 SYDVKM. The CDR3 region is CASIPQSTDTQYF. CDR3 bases: TGTGCCAGCATTCCCCAGTCCACAGATACGCAGTATTTT. Complete variable domain (other parts from reference TRBV28 and TRBJ2-3): DVKVTQSSRYLVKRTGEKVFLECVQDMDHENMFWYRQDPGLGLRLIYFSYDVKMKEKGDIPEGYSVSREKKERFSLILESASTNQTSMYLCASIPQSTDTQYFGPGTRLTVL.

This rearrangement joins TRBV7-2 to TRBJ2-7, with 7 bases that match TRBD2. Germline CDR1 SGHTA, CDR2 FQGNSA. The CDR3 consists of 16 residues. V dropped 1 base and J dropped 1; count of bases not matched to a gene: 7. The CDR3 here is CASSLEFAGLSYEQYF. DNA for the CDR3: TGTGCCAGCAGCTTAGAATTTGCGGGACTATCCTACGAGCAGTACTTC.